The 11 T cell receptor beta chains presented below share a single source sample, sequenced in a study of immune evolution from preneoplasia to lung adenocarcinoma. Clones were sequenced by immunoSEQ multiplex PCR, and TCRdb holds only the in-frame ones, with some missing. The sample has 14,000 to 15,000 clones; around 84% are singletons. Sequencing was performed on FFPE minimally invasive lung adenocarcinoma tissue. The origin of the receptors is a person between 60 and 80 years old with lung adenocarcinoma.

The V and J genes are TRBV28 and TRBJ2-7, with D perhaps given as TRBD1 or TRBD2 (5 bases each). V lost 5 bases and J lost 9, with 23 bases in between. This CDR3 contains 15 residues. The germline gives CDR1 MDHEN, CDR2 SYDVKM. In DNA form, the CDR3 reads TGTGCCAGCAGTCCCGGGGCAGCCCGAGTCGGTCGGCAGTACTTC. Amino acid sequence: CASSPGAARVGRQYF. Full variable domain (remainder filled in from reference TRBV28 and TRBJ2-7): DVKVTQSSRYLVKRTGEKVFLECVQDMDHENMFWYRQDPGLGLRLIYFSYDVKMKEKGDIPEGYSVSREKKERFSLILESASTNQTSMYLCASSPGAARVGRQYFGPGTRLTVT.

V usage is TRBV9 and J usage is TRBJ2-5; no reliable D call. V was shortened by 3 bases and J by 5 bases, with 11 bases between the two germline ends. Germline CDR1 is SGDLS and CDR2 is YYNGEE. The CDR3 sequence is 13 residues long. CDR3 nucleotide sequence: TGTGCCAGCAGCGCGACCCTCGGTGAGACCCAGTACTTC. It is translated as CASSATLGETQYF.

This clone was seen once. Other DNA variants within this sample encode the same CDR3. The V and J genes are TRBV7-8 and TRBJ2-2; the D gene is possibly TRBD2 (5 bases). CDR1 and CDR2 (germline): SGHVS, FQNEAQ. Trimming removed 7 bases from V and 0 bases from J, with 15 bases in between. The CDR3 is made up of 16 amino acids. DNA for the CDR3: TGTGCCAGCACCCTAGGCGGCGGGTCGAACACCGGGGAGCTGTTTTTT. Its translation is CASTLGGGSNTGELFF.

This clone was counted between two and nine times. The genes are TRBV5-5 and TRBJ2-1; D is perhaps TRBD1 or TRBD2 (5 bases each). V gave up 4 bases and J gave up 8 bases, with 16 bases separating them. This CDR3 contains 14 residues. Germline CDR1 and CDR2: SGHKS and YYEKEE (reference sequence). The CDR3 region is CASSAGTAADEQFF. The CDR3 DNA sequence: TGTGCCAGCAGCGCCGGGACGGCTGCGGATGAGCAGTTCTTC.

The DNA for the CDR3 is TGTGCCAGCAGAGAATTCTCTGGGGCCAACGTCCTGACTTTC. It encodes CASREFSGANVLTF. The chain uses TRBV6-5 and TRBJ2-6; D gene uncertain. The CDR3 totals 14 residues. CDR1 MNHEY and CDR2 SVGAGI come from the germline V gene. Trimming took 6 bases from V and 0 from J, leaving 6 bases between them.

This chain uses TRBV11-2 with TRBJ2-3; the D gene could be TRBD1 or TRBD2 (6 bases each). Germline CDR1 reads SGHAT; CDR2 reads FQNNGV. The CDR3 runs to 16 residues. V lost 0 bases to trimming and J lost 2 bases, with 12 bases between them. The CDR3 coding sequence is TGTGCCAGCAGCTTAGAAGGAGGGGGGAACACAGATACGCAGTATTTT. This encodes CASSLEGGGNTDTQYF.

The table lists this clone with a count of one. The gene calls are TRBV4-1 and TRBJ1-1; D call uncertain. The CDR3 consists of 14 residues. Per the germline V gene, CDR1 is MGHRA and CDR2 is YSYEKL. V lost 4 bases and J 1 base, leaving 10 bases between the germline ends. CDR3 sequence (DNA): TGCGCCAGCAGCCCCGGAGGGCCGAACACTGAAGCTTTCTTT. It is translated as CASSPGGPNTEAFF.

The V call is TRBV5-5, the J call TRBJ2-1; TRBD2 matches 7 bases. V lost 4 bases and J lost 6; bases outside the gene matches: 7. CDR1 SGHKS and CDR2 YYEKEE come from the germline V gene (reference sequence). This CDR3 has 14 amino acids. The chain's CDR3 is CASSEGLSLNEQFF. The CDR3 bases are TGTGCCAGCAGCGAGGGACTAAGCCTCAATGAGCAGTTCTTC.

The V gene is TRBV11-3, the J gene TRBJ1-1, with 10 nucleotides matching TRBD1. Germline values: CDR1 SGHNT, CDR2 YENEEA. Trimming took 3 bases from V and 7 from J; bases not matched to a gene: 5. The CDR3 consists of 14 residues. The CDR3 reads CASSFGTGVVEAFF. CDR3 DNA: TGTGCCAGCAGCTTTGGGACAGGGGTTGTTGAAGCTTTCTTT.

This clone appeared a few times. V gene TRBV4-3 combines with J gene TRBJ2-2, with 7 bases aligning to TRBD1. The CDR3 consists of 15 residues. The V gene's germline CDR1 is LGHNA and CDR2 YSLEER. J lost 4 bases, V lost 0 bases, and 2 bases had no gene match. The CDR3 loop reads CASSQDYRGTGELFF. In DNA form, the CDR3 reads TGCGCCAGCAGCCAAGATTACAGGGGCACCGGGGAGCTGTTTTTT.

The chain employs TRBV7-9 and TRBJ2-6, with 7 bases lining up with TRBD1. V lost 8 bases, J lost 1 base, and 8 bases stayed unmatched. CDR1 SEHNR and CDR2 FQNEAQ come from the germline V gene (reference sequence). This CDR3 contains 16 residues. In DNA, the CDR3 is TGTGCCAGCTCTTTTAAGGGGGCATCTGGGGCCAACGTCCTGACTTTC. As protein: CASSFKGASGANVLTF.